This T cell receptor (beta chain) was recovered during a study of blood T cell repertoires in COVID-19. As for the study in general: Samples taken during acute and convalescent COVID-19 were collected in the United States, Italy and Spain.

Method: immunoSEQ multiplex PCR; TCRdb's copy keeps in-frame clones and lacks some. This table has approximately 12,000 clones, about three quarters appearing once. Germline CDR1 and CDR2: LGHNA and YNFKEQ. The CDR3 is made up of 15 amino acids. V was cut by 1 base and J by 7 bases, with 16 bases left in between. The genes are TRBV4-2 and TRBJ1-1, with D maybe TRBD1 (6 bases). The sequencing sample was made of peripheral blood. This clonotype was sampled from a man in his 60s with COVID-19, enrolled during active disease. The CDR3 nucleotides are TGTGCCAGCAGCCAAGTCCCCCAGGGGCCCGGTGAAGCTTTCTTT. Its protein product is CASSQVPQGPGEAFF.